A selection of T cell receptor beta chains follows, all from one sample in a study of immune heterogeneity within non-small cell lung tumors. TCRdb reanalysed the multiplex PCR reads using MiXCR and keeps one entry per CDR3 protein. The sample lists approximately 29,000 distinct CDR3 sequences, more than 25% occurring once. Sequencing was done on a sample of lung tumor tissue. These receptors all stem from a man in his forties or fifties with non-small cell lung cancer. Each CDR3 is given with its conserved first and last residue. The order of the fields is CDR3 length, D gene, clone size, V gene, J gene, CDR3 DNA, CDR3 protein. The D gene is left open where the match is weak. A clone size is listed for some rows: how often the clone was seen (once, few, many), or a class if it is expanded.

17,TRBD1,NA,TRBV6-2/TRBV6-3,TRBJ2-6,TGTGCCAGCAGTACGGACAGGCCCGCTGAGGGGGCCAACGTCCTGACTTTC,CASSTDRPAEGANVLTF
14,NA,NA,TRBV6-2/TRBV6-3,TRBJ2-5,TGTGCCAGCATTTCACCCCGGGATCGAGAGACCCAGTACTTC,CASISPRDRETQYF
14,NA,many,TRBV6-1,TRBJ2-6,TGTGCCAGCAACGGGGGCTCTGGGGCCAACGTCCTGACTTTC,CASNGGSGANVLTF
15,NA,many,TRBV11-1,TRBJ1-6,TGTGCCAGCAGCTTAGACGGCCAGGGTAACTCACCCCTCCACTTT,CASSLDGQGNSPLHF
15,TRBD2,medium-sized,TRBV12-3/TRBV12-4,TRBJ2-3,TGTGCCAGCAGTTTGGCGGGAGGACGCACAGATACGCAGTATTTT,CASSLAGGRTDTQYF
14,TRBD2,few,TRBV25-1,TRBJ2-7,TGTGCCAGCAGTGAGGTAGCGGGAGGCCACGAGCAGTACTTC,CASSEVAGGHEQYF
11,NA,NA,TRBV2,TRBJ2-3,TGTGCCAGCAGTCGCGAAGATACGCAGTATTTT,CASSREDTQYF
13,NA,few,TRBV7-7,TRBJ2-2,TGTGCTAGCAGCGAAAGTAACACCGGGGAGCTGTTTTTT,CASSESNTGELFF
15,TRBD1,few,TRBV15,TRBJ2-7,TGTGCCACCAGCAGAGAAACAGGGGCACGGTACGGGCAGTACTTC,CATSRETGARYGQYF
13,NA,few,TRBV25-1,TRBJ1-4,TGTGCCAGCAGTGAACAGAATAATGAAAAACTGTTTTTT,CASSEQNNEKLFF
15,NA,few,TRBV19,TRBJ2-4,TGTGCCAGTAGTCGGCCAGGATTAGCCAAAAACATTCAGTACTTC,CASSRPGLAKNIQYF
17,NA,NA,TRBV5-1,TRBJ2-3,TGCGCCAGCAGCTGGGGGATAGGGCCGACCCTCGGGGATACGCAGTATTTT,CASSWGIGPTLGDTQYF
13,NA,many,TRBV7-9,TRBJ2-1,TGTGCCAGCAGCGCGGGACTTTTCGGCGAGCAGTTCTTC,CASSAGLFGEQFF
13,TRBD2,once,TRBV6-1,TRBJ2-5,TGTGCCAGCCGCCGGACTAGATTTGAGACCCAGTACTTC,CASRRTRFETQYF
11,NA,many,TRBV30,TRBJ2-7,TGTGCCTGGAGTGTGTCCTACGAGCAGTACTTC,CAWSVSYEQYF
14,NA,many,TRBV30,TRBJ1-6,TGTGCCTGGAGTGTAGCAGGAGGACTTTCACCCCTCCACTTT,CAWSVAGGLSPLHF
18,TRBD1,NA,TRBV5-1,TRBJ2-2,TGCGCCAGCAGCTTGGCCGGGACAGGGTTTGTTGACACCGGGGAGCTGTTTTTT,CASSLAGTGFVDTGELFF
13,TRBD1,NA,TRBV29-1,TRBJ2-5,TGCAGCGTTATCGGCAGGGGGCATGAGACCCAGTACTTC,CSVIGRGHETQYF
13,NA,many,TRBV20-1,TRBJ1-5,TGCAGTGCTCCACAGGGAGTCAATCAGCCCCAGCATTTT,CSAPQGVNQPQHF
15,NA,NA,TRBV11-2,TRBJ2-7,TGTGCCAGCAGCTTAGATATTACGGACTCCTACGAGCAGTACTTC,CASSLDITDSYEQYF
14,TRBD2,many,TRBV27,TRBJ2-7,TGTGCCAGTGCCAGTAGCGGGAGGACCTACGAGCAGTACTTC,CASASSGRTYEQYF
13,TRBD2,many,TRBV30,TRBJ2-7,TGTGCCTGTCGAGCGGGGGGCATCTACGAGCAGTACTTC,CACRAGGIYEQYF
13,TRBD2,NA,TRBV20-1,TRBJ2-1,TGCAGTGTATCGGGACTAGCGGACAATGAGCAGTTCTTC,CSVSGLADNEQFF
17,TRBD2,NA,TRBV28,TRBJ2-2,TGTGCCAGCACCTCCACCTATGAGCGGGGAGATGGAGAGGAGCTGTTTTTT,CASTSTYERGDGEELFF
12,NA,NA,TRBV19,TRBJ2-2,TGTGCCAGTAAAAGGACTACCGGGGAGCTGTTTTTT,CASKRTTGELFF
13,NA,many,TRBV20-1,TRBJ1-1,TGCAGTGCCACTCGCTCGGTGAACACTGAAGCTTTCTTT,CSATRSVNTEAFF
16,NA,NA,TRBV4-1,TRBJ1-1,TGCGCCAGCAGCCAGGGGACATCGGTAATGGGCTATGAAGCTTTCTTT,CASSQGTSVMGYEAFF
12,NA,NA,TRBV6-1,TRBJ1-4,TGTGCCAGCAGTGGGATCGATGAAAAACTGTTTTTT,CASSGIDEKLFF
14,NA,NA,TRBV11-2,TRBJ2-4,TGTGCCAGCAGCACCGGGACTGGGGCAAGGATTCAGTACTTC,CASSTGTGARIQYF
18,TRBD2,NA,TRBV7-7,TRBJ2-1,TGTGCTAGCAGAACCGGGACTAGCGGGACGGGGTCCTACAATGAGCAGTTCTTC,CASRTGTSGTGSYNEQFF
15,NA,NA,TRBV19,TRBJ1-5,TGTGCCAGTAGTATAGGGGGACAAGGCAATCAGCCCCAGCATTTT,CASSIGGQGNQPQHF
20,TRBD2,NA,TRBV7-8,TRBJ2-4,TGTGCCAGCAGCCCGTCCGTAGGAGCGGGAGGGCTCCCAGCCAAAAACATTCAGTACTTC,CASSPSVGAGGLPAKNIQYF
16,NA,many,TRBV13,TRBJ2-1,TGTGCCAGCAGCTTAGGAACAGCTCGATCCTACAATGAGCAGTTCTTC,CASSLGTARSYNEQFF
11,NA,NA,TRBV12-3/TRBV12-4,TRBJ1-1,TGTGCCAGCAGTTCCCTCGGGGGAGCTTTCTTT,CASSSLGGAFF
15,NA,many,TRBV12-3/TRBV12-4,TRBJ2-7,TGTGCCAGCAGTTTCCGGACACCAGAAGGCGACGAGCAGTACTTC,CASSFRTPEGDEQYF
13,NA,few,TRBV5-6,TRBJ2-1,TGTGCCAGCAGCTCCCCAGCCAGGGGCGAGCAGTTCTTC,CASSSPARGEQFF
12,TRBD2,many,TRBV27,TRBJ2-7,TGTGCCAGCAGGGGGGGGAGGTACGAGCAGTACTTC,CASRGGRYEQYF
16,TRBD1,few,TRBV18,TRBJ1-1,TGTGCCAGCTCACCATTCGCGACAGGGGCGAACACTGAAGCTTTCTTT,CASSPFATGANTEAFF
16,TRBD2,many,TRBV11-2,TRBJ2-7,TGTGCCAGCAGCTCCTCGACTAGCGGGAGGGCAAGGGAGCAGTACTTC,CASSSSTSGRAREQYF
14,NA,NA,TRBV11-3,TRBJ2-2,TGTGCCAGCAGGAGGGCCCAGGGCACCGGGGAGCTGTTTTTT,CASRRAQGTGELFF
13,NA,few,TRBV4-2,TRBJ2-5,TGTGCCAGCAGCCAAGCTACCCAAGAGACCCAGTACTTC,CASSQATQETQYF
14,NA,NA,TRBV2,TRBJ2-5,TGTGCCAGCAGTCAAGGGGCGACCCAAGAGACCCAGTACTTC,CASSQGATQETQYF
16,NA,few,TRBV19,TRBJ1-1,TGTGCCAGTAGTATTAATTGGGCGGACATGAACACTGAAGCTTTCTTT,CASSINWADMNTEAFF
15,NA,few,TRBV7-8,TRBJ2-5,TGTGCCAGCAGCTCCCCAAGTCCGATCGGGGAGACCCAGTACTTC,CASSSPSPIGETQYF
15,NA,many,TRBV11-3,TRBJ2-3,TGTGCCAGCAGCTCATCAGGGTTTGGGACAGATACGCAGTATTTT,CASSSSGFGTDTQYF
16,TRBD2,few,TRBV5-1,TRBJ2-3,TGCGCCAGCAGCTTGGCCCCTAGCGGGAAGACAGATACGCAGTATTTT,CASSLAPSGKTDTQYF
14,NA,many,TRBV12-3/TRBV12-4,TRBJ1-2,TGTGCCAGCAGTCTCGGAGGAGGGAACTATGGCTACACCTTC,CASSLGGGNYGYTF
13,TRBD1,NA,TRBV24-1,TRBJ2-5,TGTGCCATTTCGACAGGGTTCAAAGAGGCCCAGTACTTC,CAISTGFKEAQYF
15,NA,few,TRBV7-9,TRBJ2-5,TGTGCCAGCAGCTTAATCCGGGCTGGGCAAGAGACCCAGTACTTC,CASSLIRAGQETQYF
12,NA,few,TRBV20-1,TRBJ1-5,TGCAGTGCTGGACGTAACAATCAGCCCCAGCATTTT,CSAGRNNQPQHF
12,TRBD2,many,TRBV14,TRBJ2-7,TGTGCCAGCAGCCTTGTAGCGGGGCAGCAGTACTTC,CASSLVAGQQYF
13,NA,few,TRBV2,TRBJ2-1,TGTGCCAGCAGTATAAACCGGGACAATGAGCAGTTCTTC,CASSINRDNEQFF
17,NA,medium-sized,TRBV5-1,TRBJ2-1,TGCGCCAGCAGCTTGGCGGGATCTAGCCGCTCCTACAATGAGCAGTTCTTC,CASSLAGSSRSYNEQFF
15,TRBD2,many,TRBV6-1,TRBJ2-1,TGTGCCAGCAGTTCCGGGACTAGCGGGAGCGGAGAGCAGTTCTTC,CASSSGTSGSGEQFF